The 14 T cell receptor beta chains presented below share a single source sample, sequenced in a study of cytomegalovirus exposure and HLA in healthy donors. Assay used: immunoSEQ multiplex PCR; TCRdb lists only in-frame clones, some missing. The sample has approximately 300,000 clones; more than 80% are singletons. The sample taken for sequencing was PBMCs. The receptors shown here come from a woman under 30 in good health and CMV-seronegative.

This chain joins TRBV9 and TRBJ2-1, with 11 bases identical to TRBD2. V lost 0 bases to trimming and J lost 4 bases; unmatched junction nucleotides: 6. Per germline, CDR1 SGDLS and CDR2 YYNGEE. The CDR3 sequence is 17 residues long. The CDR3 DNA is TGTGCCAGCAGCGTAGCCCCCGGGACTAGCGGTTACAATGAGCAGTTCTTC. Protein product: CASSVAPGTSGYNEQFF.

V gene TRBV27 combines with J gene TRBJ1-3; TRBD1 matches 7 bases. The CDR3 has 14 residues. V was clipped by 6 bases and J by 2 bases; unmatched bases: 4. In germline, CDR1 is MNHEY, CDR2 SMNVEV (reference sequence). CDR3 in DNA: TGTGCCAGCAGGCCCGGGACAGCTGGAAACACCATATATTTT. Residues: CASRPGTAGNTIYF.

For the CDR3, the DNA is TGTGCCAGCAGCCCTCGGGACAGCAGGTCCTACGAGCAGTACTTC. It yields the protein CASSPRDSRSYEQYF. The chain employs TRBV7-2 and TRBJ2-7; TRBD1 agrees at 7 bases. Losses at the gene ends were 5 bases for V and 1 base for J; bases not matched to a gene: 8. The CDR3 consists of 15 residues. Germline V CDR1 and CDR2: SGHTA, FQGNSA.

This clone was seen once. The chain uses TRBV5-6 and TRBJ2-1, with 13 positions matching TRBD2. The CDR3 has 14 residues. CDR1 is SGHDT, CDR2 YYEEEE, per germline. Trimming cost V 5 bases and J 9 bases; bases outside gene matches: 5. In nucleotides, the CDR3 is TGTGCCAGCAGTTTTCGGACTAGCGGGAGTGAGCAGTTCTTC. Protein: CASSFRTSGSEQFF.

This clone was counted once. The chain recombines TRBV29-1 with TRBJ2-7; D is possibly TRBD1 (6 bases). Germline V gene data show CDR1 as SQVTM and CDR2 as ANQGSEA. The CDR3 is 12 amino acids. With 7 bases removed from V and 0 bases from J, the gap between germline ends came to 10 bases. The CDR3 protein is CSGQEGSYEQYF. The CDR3 DNA sequence: TGCAGCGGACAGGAAGGCTCCTACGAGCAGTACTTC.

The V gene is TRBV5-8, the J gene TRBJ2-2; TRBD2 agrees at 9 bases. CDR1 SGHTS and CDR2 YDEGEE come from the germline V gene. This CDR3 spans 17 amino acids. V lost 4 bases and J lost 5; bases outside the gene matches: 12. CDR3 region: CASSPVAGADMTGELFF. For the CDR3, the DNA is TGTGCCAGCAGCCCGGTAGCGGGAGCCGATATGACCGGGGAGCTGTTTTTT.

The V and J genes are TRBV5-1 and TRBJ2-3; TRBD2 might be the D (6 bases). Trimming took 4 bases from V and 4 from J, leaving 16 bases between them. The CDR3 extends over 15 amino acids. Germline V gene data show CDR1 as SGHRS and CDR2 as YFSETQ. CDR3 loop: CASSPLAGNADTQYF. CDR3 nucleotide sequence: TGCGCCAGCAGCCCCCTGGCGGGGAACGCAGATACGCAGTATTTT.

The rearrangement joins TRBV5-1 to TRBJ2-2, with TRBD2 matching over 9 bases. This CDR3 spans 16 amino acids. Germline V gives CDR1 SGHRS, CDR2 YFSETQ. Unmatched junction bases numbered 13, after V lost 10 bases and J lost 3 bases. The CDR3 DNA sequence: TGCGCCGGCAAGACTAATAGCGGGAGTGACACCGGGGAGCTGTTTTTT. Its translation: CAGKTNSGSDTGELFF.

This chain connects TRBV9 to TRBJ2-7; 8 bases match TRBD2. J gave up 3 bases and V 4 bases, and 9 bases lay outside the gene matches. The CDR3 spans 15 residues. CDR1 and CDR2 (germline): SGDLS, YYNGEE. CDR3 protein: CASSPRGSGDYEQYF. In nucleotides, the CDR3 is TGTGCCAGCAGCCCTCGGGGTAGCGGGGACTACGAGCAGTACTTC.

V is TRBV4-3 and J is TRBJ2-7; no firm D call. Germline assignment: CDR1 LGHNA and CDR2 YSLEER. Between the trimmed V and J ends, which lost 0 bases and 1 base, there was a span of 10 bases. The CDR3 has 15 amino acids. In nucleotides, the CDR3 is TGCGCCAGCAGCCAAGATTCCGCAGCGTCCTACGAGCAGTACTTC. Translated: CASSQDSAASYEQYF.

The genes are TRBV6-1 and TRBJ2-7; D ambiguous. The germline V gene has CDR1 MNHNS and CDR2 SASEGT. Trimming pared 1 base from V and 3 bases from J, leaving 13 bases between. The CDR3 is 15 residues long. The CDR3 DNA reads as TGTGCCAGCAGTGAAGTAACTATCCTTCACTACGAGCAGTACTTC. As protein: CASSEVTILHYEQYF.

The V and J genes are TRBV5-1 and TRBJ2-1; 14 bases are a match to TRBD2. Germline trimming cut 0 bases from V and 0 bases from J; bases unmatched to any gene: 14. The germline V gene has CDR1 SGHRS and CDR2 YFSETQ. The CDR3 consists of 22 residues. The CDR3 sequence: CASSLASYLGLAGASSYNEQFF. The CDR3 coding sequence is TGCGCCAGCAGCTTGGCCTCGTATCTGGGACTAGCGGGAGCTAGCTCCTACAATGAGCAGTTCTTC.

This clone was seen a handful of times. The chain has TRBV6-1 and TRBJ1-2; 10 nucleotides match TRBD1. The CDR3 sequence is 13 residues long. The V gene end was trimmed by 5 bases and the J gene end by 6 bases; junction bases not matched to a gene: 3. Germline V gives CDR1 MNHNS, CDR2 SASEGT. CDR3 sequence reads: CASSFGQGDGYTF. CDR3 bases: TGTGCCAGCAGTTTCGGACAGGGGGATGGCTACACCTTC.

The rearrangement uses TRBV9 and TRBJ2-7; 8 bases align to TRBD2. The CDR3 has 15 amino acids. The J segment lost 4 bases and the V segment lost 2 bases, leaving 8 bases of the junction unmatched. Germline CDR1 reads SGDLS; CDR2 reads YYNGEE. CDR3 bases: TGTGCCAGCAGCGTCGCTACTAGCGGAGCATACGAGCAGTACTTC. Residues: CASSVATSGAYEQYF. The entire variable domain, with the rest obtained from reference TRBV9 and TRBJ2-7, is as follows: DSGVTQTPKHLITATGQRVTLRCSPRSGDLSVYWYQQSLDQGLQFLIQYYNGEERAKGNILERFSAQQFPDLHSELNLSSLELGDSALYFCASSVATSGAYEQYFGPGTRLTVT.